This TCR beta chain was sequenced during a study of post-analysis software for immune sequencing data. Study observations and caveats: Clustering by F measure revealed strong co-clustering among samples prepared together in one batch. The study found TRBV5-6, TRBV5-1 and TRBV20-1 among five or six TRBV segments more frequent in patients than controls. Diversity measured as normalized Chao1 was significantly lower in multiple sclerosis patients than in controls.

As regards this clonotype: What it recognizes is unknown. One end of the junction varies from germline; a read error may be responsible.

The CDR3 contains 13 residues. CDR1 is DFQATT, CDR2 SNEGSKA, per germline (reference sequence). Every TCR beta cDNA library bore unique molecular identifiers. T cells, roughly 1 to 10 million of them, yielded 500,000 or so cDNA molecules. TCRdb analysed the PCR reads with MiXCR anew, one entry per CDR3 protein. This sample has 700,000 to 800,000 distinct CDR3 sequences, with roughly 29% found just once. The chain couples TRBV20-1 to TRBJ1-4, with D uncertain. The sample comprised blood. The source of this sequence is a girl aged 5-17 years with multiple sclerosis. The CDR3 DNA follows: TGCAGTGCCGGCCCTACAACTAATGAAAAACGGTTTTTT. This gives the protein CSAGPTTNEKRFF.